Presented here are 2 T cell receptor beta chains from one specimen sequenced in a study of cytomegalovirus exposure and HLA in healthy donors. With 60 Vbeta and 13 Jbeta primers, the PCR was carried out. Method: immunoSEQ multiplex PCR; TCRdb's copy keeps in-frame clones and lacks some. The sample includes roughly 130,000 clones, roughly 84% of them seen just once. The material sequenced was PBMCs. All receptors derive from a man in his fifties or sixties in good health and CMV-seronegative.

The chain employs TRBV7-9 and TRBJ2-7, with a possible D match to TRBD1 (6 bases). V gave up 2 bases and J gave up 6 bases, with 14 bases separating them. This CDR3 region has 14 residues. In germline, CDR1 is SEHNR, CDR2 FQNEAQ (reference sequence). CDR3 region: CASSLTGWTGEQYF. For the CDR3, the DNA is TGTGCCAGCAGCTTAACAGGGTGGACGGGCGAGCAGTACTTC.

This chain uses TRBV6-1 with TRBJ2-7, with 9 bases lining up with TRBD1. CDR1 and CDR2 (germline): MNHNS, SASEGT. This CDR3 is 15 amino acids long. V trimming: 4 bases; J trimming: 4 bases; junction bases outside the gene matches: 8. The CDR3 spells CASSGTGGLRYEQYF. DNA of the CDR3: TGTGCCAGCAGTGGCACAGGGGGCCTTAGGTACGAGCAGTACTTC.